Following are 7 T cell receptor beta chains from one sample sequenced in a study of T cell responses to AZD1222 COVID-19 vaccine. Method: immunoSEQ multiplex PCR; TCRdb's copy keeps in-frame clones and lacks some. Seen here are roughly 120,000 clones, 70% to 90% observed once, and the top ten hold 9.5% to 15%. Sequences were derived from peripheral blood, sampled on day 0 of AZD1222 vaccination. The source of these receptors is an adult in good health.

In the case of this clone: Other DNA sequences in the sample encode the same CDR3. This chain joins TRBV7-3 and TRBJ2-5; D call uncertain. The CDR3 length is 13 residues. Deletions cut 1 base from V and 4 bases from J, with 7 bases between. Germline V gene sequence: CDR1 SGHTA, CDR2 FQGTGA. The CDR3 spells CASSLREGETQYF. In nucleotides, the CDR3 is TGTGCCAGCAGCTTAAGGGAAGGAGAGACCCAGTACTTC.

The V and J genes are TRBV9 and TRBJ1-2; the match to TRBD1 covers 8 bases. The CDR3 is made up of 14 amino acids. V lost 4 bases to trimming and J lost 7 bases; unmatched junction nucleotides: 9. In germline, CDR1 is SGDLS, CDR2 YYNGEE. This CDR3 is CASSKAGGAAGYTF. DNA of the CDR3: TGTGCCAGCAGCAAAGCAGGGGGCGCGGCTGGCTACACCTTC. The full variable domain, its missing parts supplied by reference TRBV9 and TRBJ1-2, is DSGVTQTPKHLITATGQRVTLRCSPRSGDLSVYWYQQSLDQGLQFLIQYYNGEERAKGNILERFSAQQFPDLHSELNLSSLELGDSALYFCASSKAGGAAGYTFGSGTRLTVV.

The rearrangement links TRBV28 to TRBJ1-4; D is possibly TRBD1 (5 bases). Between the trimmed V and J ends, which lost 5 bases and 1 base, there was a span of 14 bases. Germline CDR1 MDHEN, CDR2 SYDVKM. The CDR3 contains 16 residues. The DNA of the CDR3 is TGTGCCAGCAGTCACCGGGTCAGGGAAACTAATGAAAAACTGTTTTTT. Translation gives CASSHRVRETNEKLFF.

The gene calls are TRBV5-1 and TRBJ2-1; TRBD2 matches at 7 bases. CDR1 SGHRS and CDR2 YFSETQ come from the germline V gene. The CDR3 is made up of 17 amino acids. After removal of 9 bases from V and 4 bases from J, the junction contained 19 bases not matched to a gene. The DNA of the CDR3 is TGCGCCACCAGGGCTAGCGGAACAAACCCGACATACAATGAGCAGTTCTTC. It encodes CATRASGTNPTYNEQFF.

This clone was seen just once. The genes are TRBV19 and TRBJ2-6; 8 bases line up with TRBD2. Germline V gene sequence: CDR1 LNHDA, CDR2 SQIVND (reference sequence). The CDR3 consists of 17 residues. The V gene end was trimmed by 7 bases and the J gene end by 0 bases; junction bases not matched to a gene: 8. For the CDR3, the DNA is TGTGCCAGTACCAGTCGGGGGGGTCGCTCTGGGGCCAACGTCCTGACTTTC. Protein sequence: CASTSRGGRSGANVLTF.

The V call is TRBV29-1, the J call TRBJ1-2; 9 bases match TRBD1. Per the germline V gene, CDR1 is SQVTM and CDR2 is ANQGSEA. The V gene end was trimmed by 6 bases and the J gene end by 2 bases; junction bases not matched to a gene: 7. CDR3 length: 14 amino acids. The CDR3 DNA is TGCAGCGTCTTGGGGACAGGGAGCAACTATGGCTACACCTTC. Translation: CSVLGTGSNYGYTF.

Regarding this clone: The identical CDR3 is also encoded by other nucleotide sequences in the sample. The rearrangement links TRBV19 to TRBJ1-1; no clear D. With 3 bases removed from V and 3 bases from J, the gap between germline ends came to 5 bases. CDR3 length: 12 amino acids. Germline V gene data show CDR1 as LNHDA and CDR2 as SQIVND (reference sequence). The CDR3 sequence is CASSIGYTEAFF. As DNA, the CDR3 is TGTGCCAGTAGTATCGGTTACACTGAAGCTTTCTTT. The full variable domain, completed using reference TRBV19 and TRBJ1-1, is DGGITQSPKYLFRKEGQNVTLSCEQNLNHDAMYWYRQDPGQGLRLIYYSQIVNDFQKGDIAEGYSVSREKKESFPLTVTSAQKNPTAFYLCASSIGYTEAFFGQGTRLTVV.